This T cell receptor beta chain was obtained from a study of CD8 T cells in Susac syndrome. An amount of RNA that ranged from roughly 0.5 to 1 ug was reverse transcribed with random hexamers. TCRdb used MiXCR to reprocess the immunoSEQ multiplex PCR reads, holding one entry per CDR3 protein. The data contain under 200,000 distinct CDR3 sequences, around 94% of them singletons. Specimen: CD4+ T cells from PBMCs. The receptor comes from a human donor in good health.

The CDR3: CAISRLGGGETQYF. CDR3 nucleotide sequence: TGTGCCATCAGCCGACTGGGAGGAGGAGAGACCCAGTACTTC. The gene calls are TRBV10-3 and TRBJ2-5, with a possible D match to TRBD2 (6 bases). From germline, CDR1 is ENHRY and CDR2 SYGVKD. The CDR3 contains 14 residues. Deletions cut 6 bases from V and 4 bases from J, with 15 bases between.